This T cell receptor beta chain was retrieved from a study of long-term antiretroviral therapy in people with HIV. Findings and limits, study-wide: Pre-ART clonal expansions dominated every time point's repertoire. Diversity remained lower than transplant donor controls, even though it increased after ART.

As for this clone: Its cognate antigen is unknown.

Version v3.0 of the immunoSEQ assay was performed at survey level. TCRdb keeps only in-frame clones here, not all; method: immunoSEQ multiplex PCR. The sample lists 30,000 to 35,000 clones, under 85% occurring once. V was trimmed by 7 bases and J by 0 bases, leaving 10 bases between them. This CDR3 is built from 15 residues. The germline V gene encodes CDR1 MDHEN and CDR2 SYDVKM. This chain uses TRBV28 with TRBJ1-6; the D is unclear. This clonotype was sampled from a middle-aged man with HIV. Material: unsorted PBMCs, obtained 3 years after starting antiretroviral therapy. The CDR3 DNA is TGTGCCAGCATTCCCGCCAGCTCCTATAATTCACCCCTCCACTTT. Translated, it gives CASIPASSYNSPLHF.